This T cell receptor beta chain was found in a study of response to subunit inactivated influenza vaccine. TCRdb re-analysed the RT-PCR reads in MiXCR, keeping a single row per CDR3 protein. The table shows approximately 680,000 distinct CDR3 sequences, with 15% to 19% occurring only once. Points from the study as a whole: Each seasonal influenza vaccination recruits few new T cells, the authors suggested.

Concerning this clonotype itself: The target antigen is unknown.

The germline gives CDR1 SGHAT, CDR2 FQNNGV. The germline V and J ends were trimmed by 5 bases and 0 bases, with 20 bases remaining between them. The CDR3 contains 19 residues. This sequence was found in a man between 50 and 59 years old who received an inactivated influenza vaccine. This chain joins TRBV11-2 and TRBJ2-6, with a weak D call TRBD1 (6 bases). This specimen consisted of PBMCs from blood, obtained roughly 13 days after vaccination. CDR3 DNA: TGTGCCAGCAGCACCGTCGGGACACAGATCCTCTCTGGGGCCAACGTCCTGACTTTC. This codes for CASSTVGTQILSGANVLTF.